This TCR beta chain comes out of a study of blood T cell repertoires in COVID-19 (dated by TCRdb to about 2020). Concerning the study at large: The collaborator samples originated in the United States, Italy and Spain and spanned the acute and convalescent phases of COVID-19. The sample metadata nearly always contained a de-identified subject ID, COVID-19 status, age in years and sex. The repertoires were made available in a free public database intended to serve as a resource for research on the immune response to SARS-CoV-2. The samples were drawn from two sources: the first 160 participants of the ongoing ImmuneRACE study, and fewer than 1,500 subjects contributed by 6 global collaborators. The material from the prospective study consisted of cDNA or gDNA derived from T cells, B-cell-depleted T cells, or PBMCs. Subjects who had been exposed to COVID-19, were actively infected with it, or had recovered from it provided the deeply sampled blood TCRbeta repertoires that made up the dataset. HLA class I and class II types, where available, came from metadata supplied by the sample provider rather than from assay-based typing.

Collaborating institutions collected whole blood in K2EDTA tubes following their own protocols. For TCRbeta analysis, collaborators shipped samples in one of three forms: frozen whole blood, isolated PBMCs, or DNA extracted from either of those sample types. Notes on this clone: Its antigen has not been determined. Nothing much larger sits one base from this clone, and base qualities are not available.

TCRbeta CDR3 regions were amplified from genomic DNA by means of the immunoSEQ Assay, a bias-controlled multiplex PCR. The authors' pipeline ran thus. The number of nucleated cells in each sample was estimated by amplification of reference gene primers within the assay. To quantify the absolute abundance of each unique TCRbeta CDR3 rearrangement, sequence reads were collapsed and filtered. Productive Simpson clonality was computed per sample as the square root of Simpson's diversity index over productive rearrangements. Drawn from immuneACCESS, this table holds only the in-frame rearrangements with V and J called that TCRdb kept. Clones are partly lost; checked studies trace under half to an unresolved V gene and leave the rest unexplained. D and trimming come from the DNA, and the V and J calls and clone size come from that table. The sample table holds 310,000 or so clones, of which roughly 90% were seen once. 3.5% to 4.5% of the sample is in the top ten clones.

The germline V gene (reference sequence) supplies CDR1 MNHNY and CDR2 SVGAGI. The germline V and J ends show losses of 4 bases and 5 bases respectively, and no gene match explains 13 bases of the junction. Reading from cysteine to phenylalanine, the CDR3 counts 16 amino acids. The CDR3 DNA has 48 bases and is translated from base 1. Results and caveats for the whole study, not just this receptor: How much clinical and demographic metadata was included differed by source and by participant, and the metadata was provided uncurated.

This TCR derives from a woman aged 50 to 60 with active or convalescent COVID-19. The rearranged chain carries TRBV6-6 and TRBJ1-2; 7 bases in the junction line up with TRBD1. Sequenced: peripheral blood. The CDR3 protein sequence reads: CASSSQDRTIIYGYTF. The DNA sequence reads TGTGCCAGCAGTTCGCAGGACAGGACAATTATATATGGCTACACCTTC.